This T cell receptor beta chain came from a study of T cells in localized non-small cell lung cancer. Points from the study as a whole: The tumor had only one region sequenced, so heterogeneity remains possible.

The table came from immunoSEQ multiplex PCR; TCRdb's copy has only in-frame clones and leaves some out. The table has 30,000 to 40,000 clones, over 75% seen once; the top ten hold around 15%. A note on this clone: The antigen is unknown.

There are 15 residues in the CDR3. Looked up from germline, CDR1 is SGHTA and CDR2 is FQGNSA. After removal of 4 bases from V and 6 bases from J, the junction contained 3 bases not matched to a gene. The TCR originated in a male donor older than 55 with stage III squamous cell lung carcinoma. The J gene is TRBJ2-1, the V gene TRBV7-2; 13 bases match TRBD2. The material sequenced was peripheral blood, taken before any cancer treatment. CDR3 residues: CASSSTSGGFNEQFF. The DNA of the CDR3 is TGTGCCAGCAGCTCGACTAGCGGGGGGTTCAATGAGCAGTTCTTC.